Described below is a single T cell receptor beta chain sequence and its context. The sample originates from a study of T cell responses to AZD1222 COVID-19 vaccine. This CDR3 has 15 amino acids. Unmatched junction bases numbered 8, after V lost 6 bases and J lost 8 bases. The V gene's germline CDR1 is MRHNA and CDR2 SNTAGT. Sequencing used immunoSEQ multiplex PCR; TCRdb keeps in-frame clones, though not all of them. The sample consists of 93,000 or so clones, 91% of them appearing once. The chain joins TRBV6-4 to TRBJ2-1, with 12 bases fitting TRBD2. The source was peripheral blood, collected on day 0 of AZD1222 vaccination. The TCR sequence derives from an adult in good health. In DNA form, the CDR3 reads TGTGCCAGCAGGAAACTAGCGGGAGGTAGCGATGAGCAGTTCTTC. It specifies CASRKLAGGSDEQFF.